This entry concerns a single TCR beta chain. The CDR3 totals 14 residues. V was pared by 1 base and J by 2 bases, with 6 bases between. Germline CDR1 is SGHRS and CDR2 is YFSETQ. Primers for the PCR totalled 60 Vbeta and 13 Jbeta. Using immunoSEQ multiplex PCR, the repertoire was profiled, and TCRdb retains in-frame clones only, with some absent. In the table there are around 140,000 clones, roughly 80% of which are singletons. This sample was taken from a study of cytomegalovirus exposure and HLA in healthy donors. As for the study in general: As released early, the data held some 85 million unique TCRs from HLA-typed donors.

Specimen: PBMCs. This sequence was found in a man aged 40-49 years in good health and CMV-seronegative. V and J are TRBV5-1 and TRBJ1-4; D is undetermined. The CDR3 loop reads CASSLRGTNEKLFF. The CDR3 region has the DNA TGCGCCAGCAGCTTGCGTGGCACTAATGAAAAACTGTTTTTT.